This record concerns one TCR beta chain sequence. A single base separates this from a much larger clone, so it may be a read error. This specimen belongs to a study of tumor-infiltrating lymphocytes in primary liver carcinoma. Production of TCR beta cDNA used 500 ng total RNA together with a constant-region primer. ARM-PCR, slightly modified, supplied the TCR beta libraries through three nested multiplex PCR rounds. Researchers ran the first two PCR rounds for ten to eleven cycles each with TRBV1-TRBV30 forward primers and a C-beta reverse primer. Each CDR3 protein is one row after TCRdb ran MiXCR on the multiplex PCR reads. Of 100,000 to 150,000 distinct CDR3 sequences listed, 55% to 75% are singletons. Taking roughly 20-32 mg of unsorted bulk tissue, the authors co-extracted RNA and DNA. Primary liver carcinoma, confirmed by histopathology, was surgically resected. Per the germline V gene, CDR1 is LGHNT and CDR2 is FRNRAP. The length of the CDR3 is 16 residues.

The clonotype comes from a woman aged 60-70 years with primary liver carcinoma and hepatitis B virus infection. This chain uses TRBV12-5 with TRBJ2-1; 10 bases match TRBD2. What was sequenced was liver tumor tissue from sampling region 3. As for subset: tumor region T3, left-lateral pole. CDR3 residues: CTSGSTIAGGGNEQFF. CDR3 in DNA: TGTACTAGTGGTTCGACCATAGCGGGAGGAGGGAATGAGCAGTTCTTC.